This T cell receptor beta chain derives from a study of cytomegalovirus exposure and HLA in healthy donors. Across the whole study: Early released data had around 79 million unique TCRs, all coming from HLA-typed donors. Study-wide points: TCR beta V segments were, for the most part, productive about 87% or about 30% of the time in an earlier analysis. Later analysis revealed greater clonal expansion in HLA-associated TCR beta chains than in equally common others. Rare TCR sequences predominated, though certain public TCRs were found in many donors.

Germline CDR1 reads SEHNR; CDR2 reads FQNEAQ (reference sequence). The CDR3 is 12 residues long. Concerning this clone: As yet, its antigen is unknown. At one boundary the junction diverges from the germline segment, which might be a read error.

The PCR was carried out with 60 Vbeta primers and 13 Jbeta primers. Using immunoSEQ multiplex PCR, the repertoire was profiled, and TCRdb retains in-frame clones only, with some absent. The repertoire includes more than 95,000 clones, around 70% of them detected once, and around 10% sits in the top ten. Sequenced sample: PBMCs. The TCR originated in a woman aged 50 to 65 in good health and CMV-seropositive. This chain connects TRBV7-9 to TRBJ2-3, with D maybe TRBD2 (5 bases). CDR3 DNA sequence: TGTTCCAGCATCGAGCGGACAGATACGCAGTATTTT. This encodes CSSIERTDTQYF.